These 27 T cell receptor beta chains share one sample of origin, sequenced in a study of T cell repertoires in cytomegalovirus infection. TCRdb fed the reads into MiXCR, producing one record per CDR3 protein. The sample has hundreds of thousands of distinct CDR3 sequences; under 35% are singletons. The antigens these receptors bind are not known. The sequences come from cultured PBMCs, collected from culture after CMV antigen stimulation. These TCRs come from a human donor in good health (CMV status not recorded). Some clones in this sample may be carry-over from other donors' samples.

This clonotype was seen more than once but under ten times. The chain couples TRBV20-1 to TRBJ1-5; no definite D call. The CDR3 length is 13 residues. Trimming cost V 2 bases and J 0 bases, with 5 bases left between them. Germline CDR1 is DFQATT and CDR2 is SNEGSKA (reference sequence). The CDR3 spells CSARPISNQPQHF. As DNA, the CDR3 is TGCAGTGCTAGACCCATTAGCAATCAGCCCCAGCATTTT.

The V gene is TRBV12-5, the J gene TRBJ2-3, with TRBD1 as a possible D gene (7 bases). The germline V gene encodes CDR1 LGHNT and CDR2 FRNRAP. The CDR3 is 18 amino acids. Trimming left V 1 base short and J 4 bases short, with 21 bases between. The CDR3 loop is CASGLGYPGGQISDTQYF. The CDR3 DNA sequence: TGTGCTAGTGGTTTGGGATACCCCGGGGGACAGATCTCAGATACGCAGTATTTT.

This clonotype was seen ten or more times. V gene TRBV7-2 combines with J gene TRBJ1-6, with TRBD1 matching 7 bases. The V and J ends lost 5 bases and 6 bases, in that order; junction bases with no gene match: 19. There are 19 residues in the CDR3. Germline V gives CDR1 SGHTA, CDR2 FQGNSA. The CDR3 here is CASSLWDSSFTHINSPLHF. CDR3 DNA sequence: TGTGCCAGCAGCCTTTGGGACAGCTCTTTCACCCATATTAATTCACCCCTCCACTTT.

A remark on this clonotype: Since a much larger clone is just one base distant, this may be a read error. The CDR3 does not end in the conserved phenylalanine or tryptophan, so this is likely a read error. The CDR3 loop is CASSLLRRAKNTEAFL. In DNA form, the CDR3 reads TGTGCCAGCAGCCTCTTGAGGAGGGCAAAGAACACTGAAGCTTTCTTA. The J gene is TRBJ1-1, the V gene TRBV7-3; D unclear. This CDR3 contains 16 residues. Germline V CDR1 and CDR2: SGHTA, FQGTGA. V lost 5 bases, J lost 1 base, and 17 bases lay in between.

The CDR3 is CASSTRQGGQPQHF. CDR3 DNA sequence: TGTGCCAGCAGTACACGACAGGGAGGGCAGCCCCAGCATTTT. The V and J genes are TRBV12-3 or TRBV12-4 and TRBJ1-5, with 7 positions matching TRBD1. With 5 bases clipped from V and 7 bases from J, the junction kept 8 bases outside the gene matches. The CDR3 totals 14 residues.

This chain links TRBV6-1 with TRBJ1-1; 7 bases match TRBD1. CDR1 is MNHNS and CDR2 is SASEGT in the germline V gene. The CDR3 is 19 amino acids. V gave up 5 bases and J gave up 5 bases; unmatched junction bases: 23. The CDR3 sequence: CASSLTPGGDIQLTTEAFF. CDR3 DNA: TGTGCCAGCAGTTTAACCCCAGGGGGGGACATACAACTAACGACTGAAGCTTTCTTT.

This clonotype was picked up many times. V is TRBV7-9 and J is TRBJ2-7; a possible D gene is TRBD1 (6 bases). Looked up from germline, CDR1 is SEHNR and CDR2 is FQNEAQ (reference sequence). V gave up 5 bases and J gave up 5 bases, with 13 bases separating them. This CDR3 contains 13 residues. CDR3 DNA: TGTGCCAGCAGCCCAGGGGTGAACGACGAGCAGTACTTC. Its translation: CASSPGVNDEQYF.

The chain joins TRBV7-6 to TRBJ2-5, with D unclear. Trimming took 6 bases from V and 7 from J, leaving 6 bases between them. The CDR3 sequence is 10 residues long. Germline V gives CDR1 SGHVS, CDR2 FNYEAQ. CDR3 loop: CASSTRTQYF. The CDR3 nucleotides are TGTGCCAGCAGTACTCGGACCCAGTACTTC.

This clonotype was recorded a few times. The genes are TRBV6-1 and TRBJ1-1; a weak D match, TRBD1 (5 bases). Germline V gene sequence: CDR1 MNHNS, CDR2 SASEGT. The germline V and J ends were trimmed by 5 bases and 0 bases, with 16 bases remaining between them. The CDR3 loop spans 16 amino acids. The CDR3 spells CASSSALGGLNTEAFF. The CDR3 nucleotides read TGTGCCAGCAGTTCTGCCCTGGGGGGTTTGAACACTGAAGCTTTCTTT.

The genes are TRBV7-2 and TRBJ2-7, with D tentatively TRBD2 (6 bases). Germline CDR1 and CDR2: SGHTA and FQGNSA. With 7 bases removed from V and 2 bases from J, the gap between germline ends came to 21 bases. This CDR3 has 16 amino acids. CDR3 region: CASTPEWAGQTYEQYF. CDR3 coding DNA: TGTGCCAGCACCCCAGAGTGGGCGGGGCAGACCTACGAGCAGTACTTC. Together with reference TRBV7-2 and TRBJ2-7, the CDR3 gives the full variable domain: GAGVSQSPSNKVTEKGKDVELRCDPISGHTALYWYRQSLGQGLEFLIYFQGNSAPDKSGLPSDRFSAERTGGSVSTLTIQRTQQEDSAVYLCASTPEWAGQTYEQYFGPGTRLTVT.

Only a few counts were recorded for this clonotype. V usage is TRBV7-9 and J usage is TRBJ2-1; TRBD2 aligns across 8 bases. J was trimmed by 6 bases and V by 6 bases; bases with no gene match: 7. Per germline, CDR1 SEHNR and CDR2 FQNEAQ (reference sequence). CDR3 length: 14 amino acids. This CDR3 is CASRPGLVGNEQFF. The DNA for the CDR3 is TGTGCCAGCAGACCGGGACTAGTAGGCAATGAGCAGTTCTTC.

This clonotype was seen at least ten times. The CDR3 region is CASSLRGSWGKTQYF. In DNA, the CDR3 is TGTGCCAGCAGCCTCCGGGGGTCCTGGGGAAAGACCCAGTACTTC. The chain uses TRBV7-2 and TRBJ2-5; the D gene is possibly TRBD2 (6 bases). The CDR3 runs 15 residues. Germline V gives CDR1 SGHTA, CDR2 FQGNSA. The ends were cut back, 5 bases at V and 6 bases at J, with 19 bases in the middle.

This clonotype has only a few counts. The chain has TRBV19 and TRBJ1-5; 7 bases match TRBD1. The CDR3 extends over 17 amino acids. Germline lookup yields CDR1 LNHDA and CDR2 SQIVND (reference sequence). Trimming took 5 bases from V and 2 from J; bases not matched to a gene: 12. CDR3 amino acids: CASSLRDRRSGNQPQHF. DNA of the CDR3: TGTGCCAGTAGTCTCCGGGACAGAAGGTCTGGCAATCAGCCCCAGCATTTT.

The chain is built from TRBV28 and TRBJ2-7; 11 positions agree with TRBD1. The CDR3 sequence is 18 residues long. After removal of 2 bases from V and 4 bases from J, the junction contained 13 bases not matched to a gene. Per germline, CDR1 MDHEN and CDR2 SYDVKM. The DNA of the CDR3 is TGTGCCAGCAGTTTACTAAGAATCGGCGGACAGGGGGCATACGAGCAGTACTTC. Protein sequence: CASSLLRIGGQGAYEQYF.

The chain uses TRBV12-3 or TRBV12-4 and TRBJ1-5; D perhaps matches TRBD1 (5 bases). The CDR3 contains 13 residues. Trimming cost V 3 bases and J 5 bases, with 8 bases left between them. Written as DNA, the CDR3 is TGTGCCAGCAGTTTTAAACAGGATCAGCCCCAGCATTTT. Translated: CASSFKQDQPQHF.

The chain couples TRBV30 to TRBJ2-1; TRBD2 matches at 7 bases. CDR3 size: 14 residues. In germline, CDR1 is GTSNPN, CDR2 SVGIG (reference sequence). J lost 2 bases, V lost 2 bases, and 3 bases had no gene match. CDR3 region: CAWSILAPYNEQFF. CDR3 nucleotides: TGTGCCTGGAGTATACTAGCGCCCTACAATGAGCAGTTCTTC.

In this sample, this clonotype turned up many times. The J gene is TRBJ2-7, the V gene TRBV7-9, with D possibly matching TRBD2 (6 bases). The germline CDR1 and CDR2 sequences are SEHNR and FQNEAQ (reference sequence). Between the trimmed V and J ends, which lost 1 base and 3 bases, there was a span of 16 bases. CDR3 length: 16 amino acids. The CDR3 loop reads CASSLGGGRTRYEQYF. Written as DNA, the CDR3 is TGTGCCAGCAGCTTAGGTGGTGGGAGGACACGCTACGAGCAGTACTTC.

This chain uses TRBV6-4 with TRBJ1-2, with a possible D match to TRBD1 (5 bases). The germline V gene encodes CDR1 MRHNA and CDR2 SNTAGT. This CDR3 is built from 17 residues. The V end lost 9 bases, the J end lost 0 bases, and 23 bases lay between the germline ends. The CDR3 protein is CARPRGAVGEANYGYTF. For the CDR3, the DNA is TGTGCCAGACCCCGGGGCGCAGTGGGGGAAGCTAACTATGGCTACACCTTC.

This clonotype was found a few times. The V gene is TRBV6-6, the J gene TRBJ2-3; no clear D gene. Germline-derived CDR1 and CDR2 are MNHNY and SVGAGI (reference sequence). The CDR3 is 16 amino acids. The germline V and J ends were trimmed by 0 bases and 0 bases, with 10 bases remaining between them. The CDR3 DNA sequence: TGTGCCAGCAGTTACTCGATAGGAACTAGCACAGATACGCAGTATTTT. Its translation: CASSYSIGTSTDTQYF.

This clonotype was found a few times. This chain links TRBV12-3 or TRBV12-4 with TRBJ1-2; D is uncertain. Trimming took 4 bases from V and 3 from J, leaving 12 bases between them. The CDR3 has 14 residues. CDR3 amino acids: CASSYRVDHYGYTF. In DNA form, the CDR3 reads TGTGCCAGCAGTTATCGGGTGGACCACTATGGCTACACCTTC.

A few counts support this clonotype. The genes are TRBV25-1 and TRBJ1-4; the match to TRBD1 covers 7 bases. The CDR3 is 13 residues long. The germline V gene has CDR1 MGHDK and CDR2 SYGVNS. V was pared by 8 bases and J by 5 bases, with 5 bases of the junction left unmatched. CDR3 in amino acids: CASGGQRNEKLFF. The CDR3 coding sequence is TGTGCCAGCGGGGGACAGAGAAATGAAAAACTGTTTTTT.

The rearrangement joins TRBV7-8 to TRBJ1-2; D is possibly TRBD1 (5 bases). V lost 5 bases to trimming and J lost 2 bases, with 18 bases between them. The CDR3 sequence is 16 residues long. The germline gives CDR1 SGHVS, CDR2 FQNEAQ. DNA for the CDR3: TGTGCCAGCAGCGAAGCGGGGGGACGGTCCAACTATGGCTACACCTTC. As protein: CASSEAGGRSNYGYTF.

The genes are TRBV28 and TRBJ2-7; 8 nucleotides agree with TRBD1. The V segment lost 4 bases and the J segment 0 bases; nucleotides outside the gene matches: 5. CDR1 and CDR2 (germline): MDHEN, SYDVKM. This CDR3 comprises 15 residues. The CDR3: CASSWGTGPSYEQYF. The DNA for the CDR3 is TGTGCCAGCAGTTGGGGGACAGGCCCCTCCTACGAGCAGTACTTC.

The chain combines TRBV18 with TRBJ2-2; D possibly corresponds to TRBD2 (7 bases). CDR3 length equals 17 residues. The germline V gene encodes CDR1 KGHSH and CDR2 LQKENI. Trimming cost V 3 bases and J 3 bases, with 17 bases left between them. The CDR3 region is CASSPRRGARDTGELFF. The CDR3 DNA sequence: TGTGCCAGCTCACCGCGTCGGGGGGCGCGGGACACCGGGGAGCTGTTTTTT.

This clonotype has only a few counts. The chain uses TRBV28 and TRBJ2-3; perhaps D is TRBD1 or TRBD2 (5 bases each). V lost 2 bases to trimming and J lost 2 bases, with 11 bases between them. Germline lookup yields CDR1 MDHEN and CDR2 SYDVKM. The CDR3 contains 15 residues. The CDR3 spells CASSLTGPNTDTQYF. Written as DNA, the CDR3 is TGTGCCAGCAGTTTAACGGGACCTAACACAGATACGCAGTATTTT.

This chain uses TRBV6-8 with TRBJ1-2; 9 positions match TRBD1. The CDR3 length is 15 residues. Germline lookup yields CDR1 MNHGY and CDR2 SAAAGT. Unmatched junction bases numbered 14, after V lost 9 bases and J lost 6 bases. The CDR3 loop reads CASFKGTGKKHGYTF. The CDR3 DNA follows: TGTGCCAGTTTTAAAGGGACAGGGAAAAAGCATGGCTACACCTTC.

The chain recombines TRBV12-3 or TRBV12-4 with TRBJ2-7, with 7 bases matching TRBD2. V lost 3 bases and J lost 5; bases outside the gene matches: 7. This CDR3 spans 14 amino acids. CDR3 region: CASSFVRGVNEQYF. The CDR3 DNA reads TGTGCCAGCAGTTTTGTTCGGGGGGTGAACGAGCAGTACTTC.